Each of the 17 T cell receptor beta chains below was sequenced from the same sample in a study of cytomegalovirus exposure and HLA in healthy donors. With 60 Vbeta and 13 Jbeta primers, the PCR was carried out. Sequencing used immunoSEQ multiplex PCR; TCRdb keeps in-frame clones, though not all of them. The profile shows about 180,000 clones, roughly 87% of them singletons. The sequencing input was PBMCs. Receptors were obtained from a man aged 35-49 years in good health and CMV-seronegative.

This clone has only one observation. The CDR3 DNA reads as TGTGCCAGCAGCTTAATTCCCCGGGGGGGTGAGTGGGAGACGGGGAATGAGCAGTTCTTC. The encoded protein is CASSLIPRGGEWETGNEQFF. The chain employs TRBV13 and TRBJ2-1; TRBD2 agrees at 8 bases. V lost 2 bases and J lost 7; bases outside the gene matches: 22. This CDR3 is built from 20 residues. Looked up from germline, CDR1 is PRHDT and CDR2 is FYEKMQ (reference sequence).

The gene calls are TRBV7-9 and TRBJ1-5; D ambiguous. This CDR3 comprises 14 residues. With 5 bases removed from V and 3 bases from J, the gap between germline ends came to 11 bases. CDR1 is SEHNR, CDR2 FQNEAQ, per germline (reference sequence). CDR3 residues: CASSTEGPNQPQHF. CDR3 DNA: TGTGCCAGCAGCACAGAGGGCCCCAATCAGCCCCAGCATTTT.

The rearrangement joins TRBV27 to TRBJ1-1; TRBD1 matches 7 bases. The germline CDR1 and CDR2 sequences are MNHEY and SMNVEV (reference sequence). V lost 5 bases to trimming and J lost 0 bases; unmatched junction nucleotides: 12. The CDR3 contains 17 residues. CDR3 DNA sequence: TGTGCCAGCAGTCGCCTGGGGACAGCCGTCATGAACACTGAAGCTTTCTTT. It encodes CASSRLGTAVMNTEAFF.

The CDR3 protein is CASSYTLGELFF. CDR3 nucleotide sequence: TGTGCCAGCAGTTATACTCTAGGGGAGCTGTTTTTT. The rearrangement links TRBV6-5 to TRBJ2-2; D is uncertain. Looked up from germline, CDR1 is MNHEY and CDR2 is SVGAGI. V gave up 3 bases and J gave up 8 bases, with 7 bases separating them. The CDR3 runs 12 residues.

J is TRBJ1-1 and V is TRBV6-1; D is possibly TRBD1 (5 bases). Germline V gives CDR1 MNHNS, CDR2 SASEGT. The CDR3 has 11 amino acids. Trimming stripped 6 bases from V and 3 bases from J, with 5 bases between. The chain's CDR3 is CASRGDTEAFF. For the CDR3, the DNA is TGTGCCAGCAGAGGGGACACTGAAGCTTTCTTT.

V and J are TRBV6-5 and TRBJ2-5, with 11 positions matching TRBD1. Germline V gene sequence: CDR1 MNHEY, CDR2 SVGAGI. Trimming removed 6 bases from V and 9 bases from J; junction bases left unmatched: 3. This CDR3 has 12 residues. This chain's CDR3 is CASSTGQGAQYF. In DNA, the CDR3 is TGTGCCAGCAGCACGGGACAGGGGGCCCAGTACTTC.

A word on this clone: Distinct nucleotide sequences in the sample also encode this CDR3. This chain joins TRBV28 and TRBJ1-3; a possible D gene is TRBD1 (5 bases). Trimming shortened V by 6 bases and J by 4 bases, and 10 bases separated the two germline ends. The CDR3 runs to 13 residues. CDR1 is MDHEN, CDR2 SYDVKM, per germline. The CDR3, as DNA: TGTGCCAGCAGCTTGACAGCAGGAAACACCATATATTTT. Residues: CASSLTAGNTIYF.

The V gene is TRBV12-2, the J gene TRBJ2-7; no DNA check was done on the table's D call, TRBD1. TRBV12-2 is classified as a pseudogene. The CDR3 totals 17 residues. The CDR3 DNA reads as TGTGCAAGTCGCCCGAGACCCGGGACATCCGTCGGACACGAGCAGTACTTC. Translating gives CASRPRPGTSVGHEQYF.

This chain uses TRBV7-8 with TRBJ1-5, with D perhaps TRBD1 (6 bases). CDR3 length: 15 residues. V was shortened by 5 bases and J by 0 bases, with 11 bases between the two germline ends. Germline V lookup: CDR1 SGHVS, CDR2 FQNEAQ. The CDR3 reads CASSADRSSNQPQHF. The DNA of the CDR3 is TGTGCCAGCAGCGCCGACAGGTCTAGCAATCAGCCCCAGCATTTT.

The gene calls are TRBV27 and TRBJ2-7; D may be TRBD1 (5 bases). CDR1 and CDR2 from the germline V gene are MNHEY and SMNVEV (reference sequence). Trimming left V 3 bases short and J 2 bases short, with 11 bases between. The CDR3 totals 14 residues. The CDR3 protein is CASSFGGRAYEQYF. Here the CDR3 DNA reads TGTGCCAGCAGTTTTGGTGGCAGGGCCTACGAGCAGTACTTC.

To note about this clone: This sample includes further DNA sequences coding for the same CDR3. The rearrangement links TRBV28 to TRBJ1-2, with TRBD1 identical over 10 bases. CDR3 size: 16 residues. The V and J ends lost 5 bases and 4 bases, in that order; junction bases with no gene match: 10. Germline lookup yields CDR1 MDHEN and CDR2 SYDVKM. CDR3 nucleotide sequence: TGTGCCAGCAGTCCCCCCCAGTGGACAGGGGGCTATGGCTACACCTTC. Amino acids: CASSPPQWTGGYGYTF.

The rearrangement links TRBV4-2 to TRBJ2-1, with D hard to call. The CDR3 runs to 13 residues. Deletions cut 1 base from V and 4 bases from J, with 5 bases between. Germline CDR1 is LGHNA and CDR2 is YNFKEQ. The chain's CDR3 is CASSQGLYNEQFF. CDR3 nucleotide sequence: TGTGCCAGCAGCCAAGGTCTGTACAATGAGCAGTTCTTC.

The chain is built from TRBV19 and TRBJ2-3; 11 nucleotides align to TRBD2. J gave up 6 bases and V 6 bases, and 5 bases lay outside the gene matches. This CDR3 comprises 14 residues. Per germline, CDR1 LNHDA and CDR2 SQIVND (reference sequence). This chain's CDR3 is CASRQLAGDDTQYF. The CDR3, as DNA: TGTGCCAGTAGACAACTAGCGGGAGATGATACGCAGTATTTT. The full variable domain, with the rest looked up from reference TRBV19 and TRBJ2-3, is DGGITQSPKYLFRKEGQNVTLSCEQNLNHDAMYWYRQDPGQGLRLIYYSQIVNDFQKGDIAEGYSVSREKKESFPLTVTSAQKNPTAFYLCASRQLAGDDTQYFGPGTRLTVL.

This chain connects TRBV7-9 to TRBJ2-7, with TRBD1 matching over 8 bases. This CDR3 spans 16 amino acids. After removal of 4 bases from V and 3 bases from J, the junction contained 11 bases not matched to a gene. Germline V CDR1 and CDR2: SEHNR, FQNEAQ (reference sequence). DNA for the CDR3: TGTGCCAGCAGCTCCCTTCAGACAGGGGCAAACTACGAGCAGTACTTC. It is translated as CASSSLQTGANYEQYF.

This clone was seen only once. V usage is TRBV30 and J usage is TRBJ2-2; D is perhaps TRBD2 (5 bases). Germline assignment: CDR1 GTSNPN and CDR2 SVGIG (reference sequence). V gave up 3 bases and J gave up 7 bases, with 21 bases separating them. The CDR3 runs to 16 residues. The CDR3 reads CAWSPIRGLSGGELFF. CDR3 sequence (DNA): TGTGCCTGGAGCCCCATCCGCGGGTTGAGCGGCGGGGAGCTGTTTTTT.

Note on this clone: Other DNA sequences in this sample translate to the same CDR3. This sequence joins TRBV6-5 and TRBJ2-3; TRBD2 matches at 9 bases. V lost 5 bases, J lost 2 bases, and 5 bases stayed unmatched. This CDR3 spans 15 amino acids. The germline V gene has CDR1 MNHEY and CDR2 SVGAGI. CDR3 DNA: TGTGCCAGCAGTCTACTAGCGGGCGCCACAGATACGCAGTATTTT. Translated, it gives CASSLLAGATDTQYF.

CDR3: CASSYDSNGEKLFF. CDR3 coding DNA: TGTGCCAGCAGTTACGATAGCAATGGGGAAAAACTGTTTTTT. The chain joins TRBV6-5 to TRBJ1-4; D is unclear. V lost 2 bases to trimming and J lost 8 bases, with 12 bases between them. Germline CDR1 reads MNHEY; CDR2 reads SVGAGI. This CDR3 is built from 14 residues.